This T cell receptor beta chain is from a study of blood T cell repertoires in COVID-19 (TCRdb year 2020). Regarding the complete study: The collaborator samples originated in the United States, Italy and Spain and spanned the acute and convalescent phases of COVID-19. HLA class I and class II types, where available, came from metadata supplied by the sample provider rather than from assay-based typing. The dataset comprised deeply sampled blood TCRbeta repertoires from subjects exposed to, actively infected with, or recovered from COVID-19. Sample metadata almost always included a de-identified subject ID, COVID-19 status, age in years and sex. The material from the prospective study consisted of cDNA or gDNA derived from T cells, B-cell-depleted T cells, or PBMCs. Samples were obtained from the ongoing ImmuneRACE study (first 160 participants) and from some 1,200 subjects provided by 6 global collaborators. The repertoires were made available in a free public database intended to serve as a resource for research on the immune response to SARS-CoV-2.

In the prospective study, participants were about 18 to 90 years old, resided in around 25 geographic areas of the United States, and were enrolled through a virtual design. Cohort assignment in the prospective study relied on participant-reported clinical history from a screening survey and a study questionnaire. In the prospective study, mobile phlebotomists collected whole blood, serum and a nasopharyngeal or oropharyngeal swab from each participant. Prospective study participants could optionally give additional blood draws and questionnaires over an approximately 2-month period. Blood samples from the prospective study were shipped frozen or at room temperature prior to DNA extraction. TCRbeta CDR3 regions were amplified from genomic DNA by means of the immunoSEQ Assay, a bias-controlled multiplex PCR. On the authors' methods: Nucleated cell counts per sample were estimated from amplification of reference gene primers within the assay. Sequence reads were collapsed and filtered to measure the absolute abundance of every unique TCRbeta CDR3 rearrangement. Productive Simpson clonality was computed per sample as the square root of Simpson's diversity index over productive rearrangements. This is the immuneACCESS table as TCRdb keeps it, with only in-frame sequences that have V and J called. A part of the clones is gone; compared with another copy, unresolved V genes explain less than half, and the rest is unexplained. V, J and clone size reflect that table, while D and trimming were determined from the DNA. In this sample the table shows about 270,000 clones, about 87% of which occur a single time. The ten largest clones add up to 4.1% of the sample.

About this clone itself: The target of this receptor is not known. Base quality data are lacking; no much larger clone is found one base away.

Reading from cysteine to phenylalanine, the CDR3 counts 17 amino acids. Solely the CDR3 DNA is kept, with 51 bases framed from the first base. General study outcomes and caveats: The amount of clinical and demographic metadata varied by source and participant and was provided uncurated.

The sequence was collected from a young woman with acute COVID-19. Material: PBMCs or T cells enriched from blood (not recorded which). The rearranged chain carries TRBV21-1 and TRBJ1-5; TRBD1, the D gene given by the table, was not confirmed from the DNA. TRBV21-1 is marked as a pseudogene. The CDR3 amino acid sequence is: CASSKEWAGEGNQPQHF. In nucleotide form, the sequence is TGTGCCAGCAGCAAAGAGTGGGCAGGGGAAGGAAATCAGCCCCAGCATTTT.